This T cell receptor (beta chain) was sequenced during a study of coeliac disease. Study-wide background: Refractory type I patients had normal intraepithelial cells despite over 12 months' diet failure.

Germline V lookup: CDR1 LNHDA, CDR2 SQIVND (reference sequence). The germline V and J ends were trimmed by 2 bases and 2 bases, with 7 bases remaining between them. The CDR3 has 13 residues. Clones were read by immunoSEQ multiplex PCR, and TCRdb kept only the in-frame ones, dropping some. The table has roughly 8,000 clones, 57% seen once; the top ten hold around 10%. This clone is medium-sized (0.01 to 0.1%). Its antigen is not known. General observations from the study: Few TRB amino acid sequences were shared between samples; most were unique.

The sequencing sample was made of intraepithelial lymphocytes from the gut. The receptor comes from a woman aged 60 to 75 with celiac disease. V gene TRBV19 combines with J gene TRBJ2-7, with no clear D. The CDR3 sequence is CASSITVAYEQYF. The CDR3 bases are TGTGCCAGTAGTATAACAGTTGCCTACGAGCAGTACTTC.